These 30 T cell receptor beta chains came from one sample sequenced in a study of blood T cell repertoires in COVID-19. Libraries were prepared by immunoSEQ multiplex PCR; TCRdb keeps only in-frame clonotypes and omits some of them. The sample lists tens of thousands of clones; approximately 91% were seen once. The specimen was peripheral blood. These receptors came from a human donor with active COVID-19. The donor label of this sample is uncertain.

The chain has TRBV6-6 and TRBJ1-2; 10 bases are shared with TRBD1. The CDR3 sequence is 15 residues long. The trim removed 6 bases at V and 2 bases at J, leaving 6 bases unmatched. CDR1 and CDR2 from the germline V gene are MNHNY and SVGAGI (reference sequence). The CDR3 loop is CASRAGTGANYGYTF. CDR3 nucleotides: TGTGCCAGCAGAGCCGGGACAGGGGCAAACTATGGCTACACCTTC.

V and J are TRBV29-1 and TRBJ2-1; 12 bases fit TRBD2. This CDR3 spans 19 amino acids. CDR1 and CDR2 (germline): SQVTM, ANQGSEA. J was trimmed by 1 base and V by 3 bases; bases with no gene match: 13. CDR3: CSVEGLAGGAFLSYNEQFF. CDR3 in DNA: TGCAGCGTTGAGGGGCTAGCGGGGGGGGCTTTTTTATCCTACAATGAGCAGTTCTTC.

This clone was seen only a few times. The chain combines TRBV7-8 with TRBJ1-2; D gene ambiguous. V was clipped by 1 base and J by 1 base, with 7 bases between them. CDR1 is SGHVS, CDR2 FQNEAQ, per germline. The CDR3 totals 14 residues. The chain's CDR3 is CASSLDAVNYGYTF. CDR3 bases: TGTGCCAGCAGCTTAGATGCGGTTAACTATGGCTACACCTTC. The full variable domain, completed using reference TRBV7-8 and TRBJ1-2, is GAGVSQSPRYKVAKRGQDVALRCDPISGHVSLFWYQQALGQGPEFLTYFQNEAQLDKSGLPSDRFFAERPEGSVSTLKIQRTQQEDSAVYLCASSLDAVNYGYTFGSGTRLTVV.

The chain combines TRBV4-2 with TRBJ2-1, with no clear D. This CDR3 has 14 residues. Germline V lookup: CDR1 LGHNA, CDR2 YNFKEQ. V was clipped by 0 bases and J by 4 bases, with 7 bases between them. CDR3 region: CASSQDTRYNEQFF. CDR3 nucleotides: TGTGCCAGCAGCCAAGATACGCGGTACAATGAGCAGTTCTTC.

The genes are TRBV7-2 and TRBJ1-1; D might be TRBD1 (5 bases). CDR1 and CDR2 (germline): SGHTA, FQGNSA. V shed 8 bases and J shed 0 bases, with 19 bases lying between them. This CDR3 has 16 amino acids. The DNA for the CDR3 is TGTGCCAGCGGACCAGGACGGACAAGGATGAACACTGAAGCTTTCTTT. It codes for CASGPGRTRMNTEAFF.

The chain recombines TRBV6-5 with TRBJ1-6, with D possibly being TRBD1 (5 bases). V lost 0 bases, J lost 5 bases, and 11 bases lay in between. This CDR3 is built from 16 residues. The germline gives CDR1 MNHEY, CDR2 SVGAGI. CDR3 sequence reads: CASSYSGRTNNSPLHF. The CDR3 DNA sequence: TGTGCCAGCAGTTACTCGGGACGGACTAATAATTCACCCCTCCACTTT.

The chain is built from TRBV5-1 and TRBJ1-2; TRBD1 matches at 7 bases. Germline lookup yields CDR1 SGHRS and CDR2 YFSETQ. The CDR3 covers 14 residues. V gave up 0 bases and J gave up 7 bases; unmatched junction bases: 6. CDR3: CASSLEGQPGGYTF. The CDR3 region has the DNA TGCGCCAGCAGCTTGGAGGGACAGCCTGGTGGCTACACCTTC.

The genes are TRBV3-1 (or the pseudogene TRBV3-2) and TRBJ1-1, with TRBD1 matching 9 bases. Germline CDR1 and CDR2: LGHDT and YNNKEL (reference sequence). V lost 4 bases and J lost 4; bases outside the gene matches: 4. This CDR3 spans 14 amino acids. The CDR3 nucleotides read TGTGCCAGCAGCCGGGGACAGGGAAGCACTGAAGCTTTCTTT. This sequence encodes CASSRGQGSTEAFF.

Here the CDR3 DNA reads TGTGCCAGCAGCTCTATTTCCGGGACAGACTACAATGAGCAGTTCTTC. Its translation: CASSSISGTDYNEQFF. The chain joins TRBV7-9 to TRBJ2-1; 7 positions agree with TRBD1. The CDR3 consists of 16 residues. The junction had 9 bases not matched to a gene; V was cut back by 4 bases and J by 3 bases. CDR1 is SEHNR, CDR2 FQNEAQ, per germline (reference sequence). Variable domain in full (rest from reference TRBV7-9 and TRBJ2-1): DTGVSQNPRHKITKRGQNVTFRCDPISEHNRLYWYRQTLGQGPEFLTYFQNEAQLEKSRLLSDRFSAERPKGSFSTLEIQRTEQGDSAMYLCASSSISGTDYNEQFFGPGTRLTVL.

The rearrangement joins TRBV18 to TRBJ1-3; D is perhaps TRBD1 (6 bases). The CDR3 covers 16 residues. With 0 bases removed from V and 0 bases from J, the gap between germline ends came to 9 bases. Germline V gives CDR1 KGHSH, CDR2 LQKENI. The CDR3 nucleotides are TGTGCCAGCTCACCACCCCGGACAGACTCTGGAAACACCATATATTTT. This gives the protein CASSPPRTDSGNTIYF.

The V gene is TRBV6-1, the J gene TRBJ1-2, with 9 bases fitting TRBD1. V dropped 4 bases and J dropped 2; count of bases not matched to a gene: 11. This CDR3 has 17 amino acids. CDR1 and CDR2 from the germline V gene are MNHNS and SASEGT. In DNA form, the CDR3 reads TGTGCCAGCAGTGCAAGCCCGACAGGGGGAATCAACTATGGCTACACCTTC. Its protein product is CASSASPTGGINYGYTF.

The rearrangement uses TRBV7-8 and TRBJ2-7; D might be TRBD2 (6 bases). The CDR3 runs to 15 residues. CDR1 SGHVS and CDR2 FQNEAQ come from the germline V gene. V gave up 2 bases and J gave up 4 bases, with 15 bases separating them. The CDR3 region has the DNA TGTGCCAGCAGCTTATCGTACGTCGGGGGTTACGAGCAGTACTTC. Protein sequence: CASSLSYVGGYEQYF.

This clone was picked up one time. The genes are TRBV12-3 or TRBV12-4 and TRBJ2-5; no definite D call. CDR3 length: 11 residues. Trimming removed 4 bases at V and 9 bases at J, with 9 bases between. The CDR3 sequence is CASSSTVAQYF. The CDR3, as DNA: TGTGCCAGCAGTTCTACTGTTGCCCAGTACTTC.

The CDR3 sequence: CASSPRQGVSGYTF. Written as DNA, the CDR3 is TGTGCCAGCAGCCCCCGACAGGGGGTAAGTGGCTACACCTTC. V is TRBV7-2 and J is TRBJ1-2; 9 nucleotides line up with TRBD1. The CDR3 consists of 14 residues. With 5 bases clipped from V and 7 bases from J, the junction kept 8 bases outside the gene matches. Germline CDR1 reads SGHTA; CDR2 reads FQGNSA.

V and J are TRBV14 and TRBJ1-4; 8 bases agree with TRBD1. Per germline, CDR1 SGHDN and CDR2 FVKESK. V was pared by 4 bases and J by 4 bases, with 5 bases of the junction left unmatched. There are 15 residues in the CDR3. The CDR3 region has the DNA TGTGCCAGCAGCCTCGGACAGGGCCGTAATGAAAAACTGTTTTTT. Encoded protein: CASSLGQGRNEKLFF.

This chain connects TRBV21-1 to TRBJ1-1; the listed D gene, TRBD1, was not tested against the DNA. TRBV21-1 is a pseudogene locus. This CDR3 is 12 amino acids long. CDR3 loop: CASRTGGTEAFF. As DNA, the CDR3 is TGTGCCAGCCGGACAGGGGGCACTGAAGCTTTCTTT.

The genes are TRBV7-9 and TRBJ1-2; 7 nucleotides align to TRBD1. Per the germline V gene, CDR1 is SEHNR and CDR2 is FQNEAQ (reference sequence). Germline trimming cut 5 bases from V and 4 bases from J; bases unmatched to any gene: 4. CDR3 size: 13 residues. DNA of the CDR3: TGTGCCAGCAGCCGAGGACAGGTCTATGGCTACACCTTC. It is translated as CASSRGQVYGYTF.

This clone was seen once. The genes are TRBV28 and TRBJ2-2, with D uncertain. V shed 1 base and J shed 6 bases, with 15 bases lying between them. This CDR3 is 16 amino acids long. CDR1 is MDHEN, CDR2 SYDVKM, per germline. DNA of the CDR3: TGTGCCAGCAGTTTATATAGTGGTATAAATTCCGGGGAGCTGTTTTTT. The encoded protein is CASSLYSGINSGELFF.

J is TRBJ1-5 and V is TRBV2; tentatively, D is TRBD1 (5 bases). Germline CDR1 reads SNHLY; CDR2 reads FYNNEI. V lost 4 bases, J lost 2 bases, and 12 bases lay in between. The CDR3 has 15 residues. The CDR3: CASSVRGGGNQPQHF. The CDR3 bases are TGTGCCAGCAGTGTGCGGGGAGGGGGCAATCAGCCCCAGCATTTT.

V is TRBV11-2 and J is TRBJ2-7; 12 bases line up with TRBD1. CDR1 and CDR2 (germline): SGHAT, FQNNGV. With V trimmed by 4 bases and J by 6 bases, 7 bases remained unmatched. CDR3 length: 15 residues. CDR3 residues: CASSSQGTGGREQYF. In nucleotides, the CDR3 is TGTGCCAGCAGCTCGCAGGGGACAGGGGGCCGCGAGCAGTACTTC.

This clone was recorded only once. V is TRBV4-3 and J is TRBJ2-3; 8 bases are a match to TRBD2. Germline CDR1 reads LGHNA; CDR2 reads YSLEER. V lost 1 base, J lost 2 bases, and 5 bases stayed unmatched. This CDR3 has 16 amino acids. The chain's CDR3 is CASSQGLGGDTDTQYF. The DNA of the CDR3 is TGCGCCAGCAGCCAAGGTCTCGGGGGGGACACAGATACGCAGTATTTT.

This chain joins TRBV4-1 and TRBJ2-1; D is possibly TRBD1 (6 bases). CDR1 and CDR2 from the germline V gene are MGHRA and YSYEKL. This CDR3 contains 16 residues. V lost 0 bases, J lost 1 base, and 10 bases lay in between. CDR3 residues: CASSQEGHSSYNEQFF. The CDR3 DNA reads as TGCGCCAGCAGCCAAGAGGGACATTCTTCCTACAATGAGCAGTTCTTC.

This chain connects TRBV5-1 to TRBJ1-1, with 9 bases lining up with TRBD1. Trimming at V came to 2 bases and at J to 6 bases, leaving 5 bases not matched to a gene. This CDR3 is 14 amino acids long. CDR1 is SGHRS and CDR2 is YFSETQ in the germline V gene. In nucleotides, the CDR3 is TGCGCCAGCAGCTTCCGCGGACAGGGGTCTGAAGCTTTCTTT. Its protein product is CASSFRGQGSEAFF.

The chain links TRBV19 to TRBJ2-5; 10 positions match TRBD2. Looked up from germline, CDR1 is LNHDA and CDR2 is SQIVND (reference sequence). This CDR3 region has 15 residues. V was clipped by 3 bases and J by 2 bases; unmatched bases: 3. The CDR3 DNA reads TGTGCCAGTAGTATCCTAGCGGGAGTTCAAGAGACCCAGTACTTC. The encoded protein is CASSILAGVQETQYF. Supplemented by reference TRBV19 and TRBJ2-5, the full variable domain reads DGGITQSPKYLFRKEGQNVTLSCEQNLNHDAMYWYRQDPGQGLRLIYYSQIVNDFQKGDIAEGYSVSREKKESFPLTVTSAQKNPTAFYLCASSILAGVQETQYFGPGTRLLVL.

The gene calls are TRBV29-1 and TRBJ1-5, with D perhaps TRBD1 (5 bases). From germline, CDR1 is SQVTM and CDR2 ANQGSEA. This CDR3 region has 14 residues. Trimming took off 4 bases at V and 1 base at J, with 11 bases between the two ends. The CDR3 loop reads CSVVTGGSNQPQHF. DNA for the CDR3: TGCAGCGTTGTAACGGGGGGGAGCAATCAGCCCCAGCATTTT.

The V gene is TRBV18, the J gene TRBJ1-2; 9 bases match TRBD1. Germline V CDR1 and CDR2: KGHSH, LQKENI. With 1 base clipped from V and 5 bases from J, the junction kept 8 bases outside the gene matches. The CDR3 runs 16 residues. The CDR3 is CASSPLVDRGTYGYTF. CDR3 bases: TGTGCCAGCTCACCACTAGTGGACAGGGGCACTTATGGCTACACCTTC.

The gene calls are TRBV15 and TRBJ2-7; D call uncertain. The CDR3 extends over 13 amino acids. Trimming removed 0 bases from V and 3 bases from J, with 6 bases in between. CDR1 and CDR2 from the germline V gene are LNHNV and YYDKDF (reference sequence). CDR3 residues: CATSRDTSYEQYF. CDR3 nucleotides: TGTGCCACCAGCAGAGATACAAGCTACGAGCAGTACTTC.

V is TRBV27 and J is TRBJ1-2, with 9 bases that match TRBD1. Germline assignment: CDR1 MNHEY and CDR2 SMNVEV (reference sequence). The CDR3 is 15 residues long. Trimming took 5 bases from V and 4 from J; bases not matched to a gene: 8. The CDR3 is CASSPGTGPGYGYTF. The CDR3 DNA reads TGTGCCAGCAGTCCCGGGACAGGGCCCGGCTATGGCTACACCTTC.

The V call is TRBV18, the J call TRBJ1-2, with 8 bases lining up with TRBD1. Germline CDR1 KGHSH, CDR2 LQKENI. Unmatched junction bases numbered 13, after V lost 2 bases and J lost 5 bases. The CDR3 has 17 amino acids. Here the CDR3 DNA reads TGTGCCAGCTCACCAGATGTGTCGGTCACAGGGGGATATGGCTACACCTTC. It specifies CASSPDVSVTGGYGYTF.

V and J are TRBV18 and TRBJ2-7; 12 bases map to TRBD1. V lost 2 bases and J lost 4; bases outside the gene matches: 15. The CDR3 runs to 19 residues. Germline V gene lookup returns CDR1 KGHSH and CDR2 LQKENI. The CDR3: CASSPSILGDRGHPYEQYF. The CDR3, as DNA: TGTGCCAGCTCACCATCCATTTTAGGGGACAGGGGGCACCCATACGAGCAGTACTTC.